Below, 7 T cell receptor beta chains from the same sample are listed, as sequenced in a study of T cells after yellow fever vaccination. One entry per CDR3 protein results from TCRdb running MiXCR on the 5' RACE reads. The sample has nearly 350,000 distinct CDR3 sequences; roughly 7.5% are singletons. This material consisted of PBMCs, taken 45 days after the first yellow fever vaccination. The receptor source for this set is a man between 18 and 35 years old who received the YFV17D yellow fever vaccine.

The chain recombines TRBV18 with TRBJ1-1; TRBD1 agrees at 7 bases. There are 14 residues in the CDR3. After removal of 4 bases from V and 3 bases from J, the junction contained 5 bases not matched to a gene. Germline V gene lookup returns CDR1 KGHSH and CDR2 LQKENI. CDR3 sequence: CASSLLTGDTEAFF. CDR3 coding DNA: TGTGCCAGCTCACTACTTACAGGGGACACTGAAGCTTTCTTT.

The chain combines TRBV6-1 with TRBJ2-3; 7 nucleotides line up with TRBD2. CDR1 MNHNS and CDR2 SASEGT come from the germline V gene. V dropped 7 bases and J dropped 1; count of bases not matched to a gene: 2. CDR3 size: 13 residues. The CDR3 DNA sequence: TGTGCCAGCAATGCGGGGGGCACAGATACGCAGTATTTT. It translates to CASNAGGTDTQYF.

CDR3 sequence (DNA): TGTGCCAGCAGTGAAGATGGAGGATCTGGAAACACCATATATTTT. Protein sequence: CASSEDGGSGNTIYF. V and J are TRBV6-1 and TRBJ1-3; D is unresolved. CDR1 is MNHNS, CDR2 SASEGT, per germline. This CDR3 has 15 residues. Deletions cut 1 base from V and 1 base from J, with 8 bases between.

The CDR3 DNA follows: TGCGCCAGCAGCCACTCACAAGAGACCCAGTACTTC. Translated, it gives CASSHSQETQYF. The rearrangement uses TRBV5-1 and TRBJ2-5; D is undetermined. This CDR3 is 12 amino acids long. Germline V lookup: CDR1 SGHRS, CDR2 YFSETQ. V was cut by 4 bases and J by 2 bases, with 6 bases left in between. Variable domain in full (rest from reference TRBV5-1 and TRBJ2-5): KAGVTQTPRYLIKTRGQQVTLSCSPISGHRSVSWYQQTPGQGLQFLFEYFSETQRNKGNFPGRFSGRQFSNSRSEMNVSTLELGDSALYLCASSHSQETQYFGPGTRLLVL.

The chain links TRBV25-1 to TRBJ2-1, with TRBD2 identical over 13 bases. CDR1 is MGHDK and CDR2 is SYGVNS in the germline V gene. The CDR3 totals 18 residues. The V and J ends lost 1 base and 6 bases, in that order; junction bases with no gene match: 9. The CDR3 coding sequence is TGTGCCAGCAGTGAATTACCCTCCGGGACTAGCGGGGCCAATGAGCAGTTCTTC. This translates into CASSELPSGTSGANEQFF. The whole variable domain, remainder taken from reference TRBV25-1 and TRBJ2-1, is EADIYQTPRYLVIGTGKKITLECSQTMGHDKMYWYQQDPGMELHLIHYSYGVNSTEKGDLSSESTVSRIRTEHFPLTLESARPSHTSQYLCASSELPSGTSGANEQFFGPGTRLTVL.

There are a few counts of this clonotype. This chain uses TRBV2 with TRBJ2-5; TRBD2 matches 9 bases. V shed 2 bases and J 1 base; nucleotides not matched to a gene: 5. The CDR3 runs 16 residues. Germline CDR1 is SNHLY and CDR2 is FYNNEI. The CDR3 loop is CASSELLAGPQETQYF. CDR3 coding DNA: TGTGCCAGCAGTGAACTTCTAGCGGGACCCCAAGAGACCCAGTACTTC.

This clonotype has just a few counts. V and J are TRBV6-1 and TRBJ2-3; D call uncertain. V was cut by 1 base and J by 2 bases, with 13 bases left in between. This CDR3 region has 16 residues. Per the germline V gene, CDR1 is MNHNS and CDR2 is SASEGT. The chain's CDR3 is CASSEGQSAPTDTQYF. CDR3 DNA: TGTGCCAGCAGTGAAGGTCAGTCGGCCCCCACAGATACGCAGTATTTT.